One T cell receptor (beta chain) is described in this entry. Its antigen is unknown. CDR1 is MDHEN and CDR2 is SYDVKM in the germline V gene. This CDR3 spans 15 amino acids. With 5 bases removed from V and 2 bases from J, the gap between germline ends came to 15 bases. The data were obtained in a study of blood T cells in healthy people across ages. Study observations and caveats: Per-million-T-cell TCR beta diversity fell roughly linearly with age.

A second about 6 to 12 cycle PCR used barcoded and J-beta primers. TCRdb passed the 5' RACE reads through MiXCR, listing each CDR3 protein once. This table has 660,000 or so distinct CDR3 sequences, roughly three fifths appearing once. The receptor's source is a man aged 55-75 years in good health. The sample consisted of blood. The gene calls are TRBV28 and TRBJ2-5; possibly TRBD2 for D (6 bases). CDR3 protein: CASSPSSALQETQYF. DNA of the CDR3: TGTGCCAGCAGTCCGTCTAGCGCGCTTCAAGAGACCCAGTACTTC.